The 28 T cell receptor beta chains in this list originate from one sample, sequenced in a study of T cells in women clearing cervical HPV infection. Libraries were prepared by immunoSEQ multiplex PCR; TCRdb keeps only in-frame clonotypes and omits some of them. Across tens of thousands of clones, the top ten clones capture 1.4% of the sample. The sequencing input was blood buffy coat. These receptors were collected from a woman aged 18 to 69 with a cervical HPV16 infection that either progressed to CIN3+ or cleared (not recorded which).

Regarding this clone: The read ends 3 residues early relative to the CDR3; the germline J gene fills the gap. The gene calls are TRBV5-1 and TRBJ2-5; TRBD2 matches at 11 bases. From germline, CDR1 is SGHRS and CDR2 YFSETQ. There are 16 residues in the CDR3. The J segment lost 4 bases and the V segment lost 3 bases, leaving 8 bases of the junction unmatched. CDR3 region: CASSSGTSGSLETQYF. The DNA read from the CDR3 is TGCGCCAGCAGCTCCGGGACTAGCGGTTCTTTAGAGACC.

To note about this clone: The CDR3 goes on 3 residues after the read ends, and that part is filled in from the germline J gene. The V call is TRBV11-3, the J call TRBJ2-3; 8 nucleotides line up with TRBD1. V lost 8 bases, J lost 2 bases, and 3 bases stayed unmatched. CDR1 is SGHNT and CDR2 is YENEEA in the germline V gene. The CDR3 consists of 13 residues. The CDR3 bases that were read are TGTGCCAGCTCGGACAGGGCCACAGATACG. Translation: CASSDRATDT. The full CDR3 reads CASSDRATDTQYF.

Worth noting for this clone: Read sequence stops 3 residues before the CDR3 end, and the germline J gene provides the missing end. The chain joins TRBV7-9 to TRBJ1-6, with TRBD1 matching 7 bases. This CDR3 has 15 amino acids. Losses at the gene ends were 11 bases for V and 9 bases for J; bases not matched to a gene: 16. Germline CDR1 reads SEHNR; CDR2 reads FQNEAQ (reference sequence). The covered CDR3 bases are TGTGCCTGGCACAGGGGTGGGGTAATAAGTTCACCC. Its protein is CAWHRGGVISSP. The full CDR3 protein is CAWHRGGVISSPLHF.

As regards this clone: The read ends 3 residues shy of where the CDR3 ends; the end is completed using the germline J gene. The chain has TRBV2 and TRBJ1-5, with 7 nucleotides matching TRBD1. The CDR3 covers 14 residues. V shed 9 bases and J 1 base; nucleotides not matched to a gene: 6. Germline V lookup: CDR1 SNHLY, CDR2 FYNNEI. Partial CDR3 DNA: TGTGCCAGTACCGGGACAGCAAGCAATCAGCCC. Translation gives CASTGTASNQP. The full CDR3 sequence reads CASTGTASNQPQHF.

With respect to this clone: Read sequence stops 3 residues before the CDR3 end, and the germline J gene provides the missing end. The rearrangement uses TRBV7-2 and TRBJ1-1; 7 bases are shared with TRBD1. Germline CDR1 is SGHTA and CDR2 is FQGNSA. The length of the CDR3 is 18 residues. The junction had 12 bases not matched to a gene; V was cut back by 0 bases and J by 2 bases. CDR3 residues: CASSLAAGTARGNTEAFF. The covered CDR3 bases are TGTGCCAGCAGCTTAGCGGCAGGGACAGCGAGAGGAAACACTGAA.

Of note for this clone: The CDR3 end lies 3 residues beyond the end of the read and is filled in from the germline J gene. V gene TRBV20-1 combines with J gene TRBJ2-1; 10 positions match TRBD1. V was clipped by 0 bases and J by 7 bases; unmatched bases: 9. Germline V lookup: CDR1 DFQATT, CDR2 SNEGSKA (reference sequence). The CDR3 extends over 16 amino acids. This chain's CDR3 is CSARENRDRGWNEQFF. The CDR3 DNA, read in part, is TGCAGTGCTAGAGAAAACCGGGACAGGGGTTGGAATGAG.

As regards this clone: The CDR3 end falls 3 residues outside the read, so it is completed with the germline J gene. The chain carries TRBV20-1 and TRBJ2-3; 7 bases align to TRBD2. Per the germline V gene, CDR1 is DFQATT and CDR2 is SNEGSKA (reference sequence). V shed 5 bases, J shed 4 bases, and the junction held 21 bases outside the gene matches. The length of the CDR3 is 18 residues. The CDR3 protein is CSALLLSAGELVSDTQYF. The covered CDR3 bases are TGCAGTGCTCTACTCCTTAGCGCGGGAGAGTTGGTTTCAGATACG.

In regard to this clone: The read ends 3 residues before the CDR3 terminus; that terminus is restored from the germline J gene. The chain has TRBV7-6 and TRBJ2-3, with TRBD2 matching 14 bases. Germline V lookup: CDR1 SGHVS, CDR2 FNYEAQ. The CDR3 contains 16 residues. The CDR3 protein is CASSFLTSGGAVAQYF. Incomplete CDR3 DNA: TGTGCCAGCAGCTTTCTGACTAGCGGGGGGGCAGTGGCG.

The DNA read from the CDR3 is TGTGCCAGCTCACTCGACAGGGGACGGTCACCC. It is translated as CASSLDRGRSP. The complete CDR3 sequence is CASSLDRGRSPLHF. The V gene is TRBV18, the J gene TRBJ1-6; TRBD1 matches at 8 bases. The read halts 3 residues ahead of the CDR3 end, with the missing end drawn from the germline J gene. The trim removed 4 bases at V and 10 bases at J, leaving 6 bases unmatched. The CDR3 contains 14 residues. CDR1 and CDR2 (germline): KGHSH, LQKENI.

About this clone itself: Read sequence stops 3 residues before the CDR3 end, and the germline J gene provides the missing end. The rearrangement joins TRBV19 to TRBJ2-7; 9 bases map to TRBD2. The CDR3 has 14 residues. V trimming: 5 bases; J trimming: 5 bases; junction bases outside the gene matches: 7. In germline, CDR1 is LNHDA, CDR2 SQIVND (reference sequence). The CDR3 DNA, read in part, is TGTGCCAGTAGTGTTTTGGCTAGCGGGGACGAG. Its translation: CASSVLASGDE. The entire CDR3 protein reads CASSVLASGDEQYF.

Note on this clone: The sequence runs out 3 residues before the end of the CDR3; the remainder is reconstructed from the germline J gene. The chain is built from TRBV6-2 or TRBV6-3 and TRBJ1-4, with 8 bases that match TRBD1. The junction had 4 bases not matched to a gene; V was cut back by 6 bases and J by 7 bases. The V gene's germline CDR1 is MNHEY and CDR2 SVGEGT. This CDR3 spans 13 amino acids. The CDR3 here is CASRDRDVEKLFF. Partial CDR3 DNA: TGTGCCAGCAGGGACAGGGACGTTGAAAAA.

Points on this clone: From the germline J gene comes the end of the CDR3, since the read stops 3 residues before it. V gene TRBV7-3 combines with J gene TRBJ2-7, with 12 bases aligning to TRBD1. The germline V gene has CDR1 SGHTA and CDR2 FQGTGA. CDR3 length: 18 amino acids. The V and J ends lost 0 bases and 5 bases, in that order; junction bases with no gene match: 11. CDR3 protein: CASSLTSIFRDRGHEQYF. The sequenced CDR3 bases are TGTGCCAGCAGCTTAACTAGTATATTTCGGGACAGGGGGCACGAG.

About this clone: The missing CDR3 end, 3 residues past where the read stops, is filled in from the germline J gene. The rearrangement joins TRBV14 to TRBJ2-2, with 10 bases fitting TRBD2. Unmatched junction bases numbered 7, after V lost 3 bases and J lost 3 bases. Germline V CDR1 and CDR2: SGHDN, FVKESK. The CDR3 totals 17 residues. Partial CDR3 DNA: TGTGCCAGCAGCCACGTGACTAGCGGGCAGTACACCGGGGAG. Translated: CASSHVTSGQYTGE. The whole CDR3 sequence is CASSHVTSGQYTGELFF.

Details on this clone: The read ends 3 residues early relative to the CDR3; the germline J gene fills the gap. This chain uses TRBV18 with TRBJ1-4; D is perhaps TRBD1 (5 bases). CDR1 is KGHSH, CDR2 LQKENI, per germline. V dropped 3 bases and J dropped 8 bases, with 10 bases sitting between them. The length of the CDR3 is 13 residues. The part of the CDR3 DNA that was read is TGTGCCAGCTCACCGGGACTACGAGAAAAA. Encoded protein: CASSPGLREK. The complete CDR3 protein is CASSPGLREKLFF.

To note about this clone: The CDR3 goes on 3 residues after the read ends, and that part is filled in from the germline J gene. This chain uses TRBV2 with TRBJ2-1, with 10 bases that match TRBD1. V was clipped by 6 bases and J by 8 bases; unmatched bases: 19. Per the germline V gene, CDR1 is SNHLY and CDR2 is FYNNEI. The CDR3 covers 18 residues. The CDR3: CASSSLSAGQGMRHEQFF. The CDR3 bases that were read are TGTGCCAGCAGCAGTCTATCGGCGGGACAGGGGATGAGGCATGAG.

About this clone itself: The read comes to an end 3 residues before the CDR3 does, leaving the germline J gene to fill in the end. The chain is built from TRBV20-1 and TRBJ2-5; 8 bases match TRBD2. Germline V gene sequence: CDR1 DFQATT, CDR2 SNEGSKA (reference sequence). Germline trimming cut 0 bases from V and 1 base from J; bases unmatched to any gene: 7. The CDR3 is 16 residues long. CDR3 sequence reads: CSARDRLAGLQETQYF. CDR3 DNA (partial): TGCAGTGCTAGAGATAGGTTAGCGGGGCTCCAAGAGACC.

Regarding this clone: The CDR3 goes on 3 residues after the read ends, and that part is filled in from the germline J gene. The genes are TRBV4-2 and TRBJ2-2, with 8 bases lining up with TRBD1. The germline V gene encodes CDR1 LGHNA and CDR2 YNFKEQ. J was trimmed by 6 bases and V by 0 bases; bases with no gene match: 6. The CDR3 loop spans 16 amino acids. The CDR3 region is CASSQDHAGGPGELFF. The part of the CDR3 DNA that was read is TGTGCCAGCAGCCAAGATCACGCAGGGGGCCCCGGGGAG.

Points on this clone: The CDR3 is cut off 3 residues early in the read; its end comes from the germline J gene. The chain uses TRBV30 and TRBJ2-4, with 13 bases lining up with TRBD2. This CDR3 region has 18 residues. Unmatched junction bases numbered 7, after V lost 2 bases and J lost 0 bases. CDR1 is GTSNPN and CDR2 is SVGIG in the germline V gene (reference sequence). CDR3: CAWSSGTSGTVAKNIQYF. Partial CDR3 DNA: TGTGCCTGGAGTTCCGGGACTAGCGGGACTGTAGCCAAAAACATT.

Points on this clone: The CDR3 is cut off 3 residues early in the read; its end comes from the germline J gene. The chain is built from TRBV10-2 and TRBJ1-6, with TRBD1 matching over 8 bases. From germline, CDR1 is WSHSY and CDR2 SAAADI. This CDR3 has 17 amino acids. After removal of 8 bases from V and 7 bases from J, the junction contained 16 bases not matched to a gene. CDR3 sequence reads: CASSLGQGGTSNSPLHF. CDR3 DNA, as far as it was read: TGCGCCAGCTCACTCGGACAGGGAGGTACCAGCAATTCACCC.

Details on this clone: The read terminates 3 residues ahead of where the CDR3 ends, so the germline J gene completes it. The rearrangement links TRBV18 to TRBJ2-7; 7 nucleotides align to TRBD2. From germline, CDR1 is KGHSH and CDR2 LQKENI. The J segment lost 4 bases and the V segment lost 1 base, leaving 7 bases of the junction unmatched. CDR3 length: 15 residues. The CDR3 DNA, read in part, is TGTGCCAGCTCACCACGGGTCGGGGGGTCTTACGAG. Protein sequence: CASSPRVGGSYE. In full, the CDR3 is CASSPRVGGSYEQYF.

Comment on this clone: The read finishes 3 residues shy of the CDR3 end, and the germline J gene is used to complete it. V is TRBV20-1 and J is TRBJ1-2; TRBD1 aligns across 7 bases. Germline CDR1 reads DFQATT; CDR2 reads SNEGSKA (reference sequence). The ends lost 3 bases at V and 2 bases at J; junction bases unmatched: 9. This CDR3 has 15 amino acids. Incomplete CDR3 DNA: TGCAGTGCTAGCCCCCACAGGGGAAAAAACTATGGC. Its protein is CSASPHRGKNYG. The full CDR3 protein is CSASPHRGKNYGYTF.

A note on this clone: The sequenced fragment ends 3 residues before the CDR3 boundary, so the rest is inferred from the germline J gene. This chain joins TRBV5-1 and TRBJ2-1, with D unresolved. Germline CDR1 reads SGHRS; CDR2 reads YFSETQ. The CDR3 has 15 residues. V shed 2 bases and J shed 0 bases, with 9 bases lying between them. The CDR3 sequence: CASSFRVSSYNEQFF. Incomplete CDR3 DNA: TGCGCCAGCAGCTTCCGGGTGAGCTCCTACAATGAG.

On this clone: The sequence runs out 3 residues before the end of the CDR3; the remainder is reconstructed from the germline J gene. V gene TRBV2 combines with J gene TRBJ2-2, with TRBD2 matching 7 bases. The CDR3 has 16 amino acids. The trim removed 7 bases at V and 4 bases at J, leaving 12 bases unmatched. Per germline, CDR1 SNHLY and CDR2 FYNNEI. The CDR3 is CASKEGGGFFTGELFF. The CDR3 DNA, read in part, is TGTGCCAGCAAGGAGGGCGGGGGATTCTTCACCGGGGAG. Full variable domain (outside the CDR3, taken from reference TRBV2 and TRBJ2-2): EPEVTQTPSHQVTQMGQEVILRCVPISNHLYFYWYRQILGQKVEFLVSFYNNEISEKSEIFDDQFSVERPDGSNFTLKIRSTKLEDSAMYFCASKEGGGFFTGELFFGEGSRLTVL.

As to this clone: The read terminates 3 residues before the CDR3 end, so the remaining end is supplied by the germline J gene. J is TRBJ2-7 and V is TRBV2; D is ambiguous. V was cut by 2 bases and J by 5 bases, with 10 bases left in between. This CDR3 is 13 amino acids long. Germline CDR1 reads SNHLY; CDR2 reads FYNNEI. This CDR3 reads CASSETRSHEQYF. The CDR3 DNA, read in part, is TGTGCCAGCAGTGAAACGCGTTCCCACGAG.

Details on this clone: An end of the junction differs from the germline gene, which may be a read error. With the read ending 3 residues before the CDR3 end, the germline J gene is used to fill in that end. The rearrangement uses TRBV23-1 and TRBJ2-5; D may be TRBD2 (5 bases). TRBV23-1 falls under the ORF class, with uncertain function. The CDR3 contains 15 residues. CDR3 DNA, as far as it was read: TGCGCCAGCAGTCAATCCCCCGGACTCCAAGTGACC. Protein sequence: CASSQSPGLQVT. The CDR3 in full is CASSQSPGLQVTQYF.

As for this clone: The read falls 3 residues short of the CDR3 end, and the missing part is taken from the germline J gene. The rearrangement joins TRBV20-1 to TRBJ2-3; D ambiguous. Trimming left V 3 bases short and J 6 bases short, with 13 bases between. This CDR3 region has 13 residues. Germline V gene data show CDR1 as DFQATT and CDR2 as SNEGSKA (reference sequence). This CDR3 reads CSASPMVRDTQYF. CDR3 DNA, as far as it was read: TGCAGTGCTAGTCCTATGGTTCGGGATACG.

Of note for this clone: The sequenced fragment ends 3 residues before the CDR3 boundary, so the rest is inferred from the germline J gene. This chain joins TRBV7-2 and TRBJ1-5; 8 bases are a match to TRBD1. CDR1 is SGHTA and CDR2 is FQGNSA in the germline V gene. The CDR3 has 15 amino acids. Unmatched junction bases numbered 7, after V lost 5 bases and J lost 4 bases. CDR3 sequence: CASSRTGKGNQPQHF. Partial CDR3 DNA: TGTGCCAGCAGCCGGACAGGGAAGGGAAATCAGCCC.

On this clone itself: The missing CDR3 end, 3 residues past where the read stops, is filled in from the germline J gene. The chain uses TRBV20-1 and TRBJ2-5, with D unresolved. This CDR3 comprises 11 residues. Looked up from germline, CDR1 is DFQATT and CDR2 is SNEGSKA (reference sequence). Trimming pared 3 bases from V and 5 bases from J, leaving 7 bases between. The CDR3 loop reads CSASPGETQYF. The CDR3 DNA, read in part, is TGCAGTGCTAGCCCCGGGGAGACC.